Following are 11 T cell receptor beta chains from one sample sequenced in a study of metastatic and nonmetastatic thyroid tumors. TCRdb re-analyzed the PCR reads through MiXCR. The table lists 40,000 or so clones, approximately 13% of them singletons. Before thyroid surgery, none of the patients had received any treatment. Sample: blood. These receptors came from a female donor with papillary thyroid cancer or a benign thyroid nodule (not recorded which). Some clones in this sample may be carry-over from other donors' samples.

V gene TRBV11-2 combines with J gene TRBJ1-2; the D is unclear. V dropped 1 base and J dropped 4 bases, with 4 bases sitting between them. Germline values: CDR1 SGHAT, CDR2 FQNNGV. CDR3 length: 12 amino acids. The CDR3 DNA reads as TGTGCCAGCAGCTTAGTGGGCTATGGCTACACCTTC. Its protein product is CASSLVGYGYTF.

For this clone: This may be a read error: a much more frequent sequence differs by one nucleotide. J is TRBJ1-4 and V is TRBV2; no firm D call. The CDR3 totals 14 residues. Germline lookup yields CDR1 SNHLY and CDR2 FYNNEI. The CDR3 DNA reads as TGTGCCAGCAGCCCATCCGGGCGGAATGAAAAACCGTTTTTT. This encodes CASSPSGRNEKPFF.

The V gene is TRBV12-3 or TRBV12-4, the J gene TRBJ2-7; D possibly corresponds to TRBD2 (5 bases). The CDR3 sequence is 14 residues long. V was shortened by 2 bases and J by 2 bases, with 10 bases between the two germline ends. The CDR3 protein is CASSLRTPTYEQYF. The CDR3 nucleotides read TGTGCCAGCAGTTTAAGGACTCCTACCTACGAGCAGTACTTC.

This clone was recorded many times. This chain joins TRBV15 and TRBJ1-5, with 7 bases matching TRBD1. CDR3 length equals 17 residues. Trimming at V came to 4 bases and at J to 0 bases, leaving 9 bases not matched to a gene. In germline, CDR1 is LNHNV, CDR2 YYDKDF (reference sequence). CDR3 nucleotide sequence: TGTGCCACCAGCACCGGGACAGCGTCCTATAGCAATCAGCCCCAGCATTTT. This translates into CATSTGTASYSNQPQHF.

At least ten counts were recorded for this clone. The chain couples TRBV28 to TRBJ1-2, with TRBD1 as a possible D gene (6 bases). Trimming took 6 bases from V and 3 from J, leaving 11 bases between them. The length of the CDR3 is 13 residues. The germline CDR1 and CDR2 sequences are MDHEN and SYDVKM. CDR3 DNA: TGTGCCAGCAGCACAGGGAGGGACTATGGCTACACCTTC. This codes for CASSTGRDYGYTF.

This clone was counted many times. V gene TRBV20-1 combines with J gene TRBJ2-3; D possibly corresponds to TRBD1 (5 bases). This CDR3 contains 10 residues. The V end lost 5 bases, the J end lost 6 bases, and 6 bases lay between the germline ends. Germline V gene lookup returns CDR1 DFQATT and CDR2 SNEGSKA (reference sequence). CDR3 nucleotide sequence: TGCAGTGCTTACAGGGATACGCAGTATTTT. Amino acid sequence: CSAYRDTQYF.

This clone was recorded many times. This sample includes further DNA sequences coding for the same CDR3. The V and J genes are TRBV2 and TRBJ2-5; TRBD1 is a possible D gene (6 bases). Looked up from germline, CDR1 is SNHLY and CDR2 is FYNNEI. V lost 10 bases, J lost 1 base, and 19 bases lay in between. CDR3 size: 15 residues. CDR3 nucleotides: TGTGCCACCCAACAACAGACAGGAGGCCAAGAGACCCAGTACTTC. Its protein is CATQQQTGGQETQYF.

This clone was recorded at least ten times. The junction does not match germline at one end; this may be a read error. The CDR3 DNA is TGTGTCAGCAGCTTAGGTACTGATGAAAAACTGTTTTTT. Encoded protein: CVSSLGTDEKLFF. J is TRBJ1-4 and V is TRBV7-8, with D unclear. Germline CDR1 SGHVS, CDR2 FQNEAQ. The CDR3 has 13 amino acids.

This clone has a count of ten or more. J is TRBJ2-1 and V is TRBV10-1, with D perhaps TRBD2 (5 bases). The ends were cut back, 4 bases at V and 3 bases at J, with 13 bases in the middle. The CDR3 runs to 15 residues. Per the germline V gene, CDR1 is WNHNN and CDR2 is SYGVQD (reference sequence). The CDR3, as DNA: TGCGCCAGCAGTGTCTGGAGGTCGGGCTACAATGAGCAGTTCTTC. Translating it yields CASSVWRSGYNEQFF.

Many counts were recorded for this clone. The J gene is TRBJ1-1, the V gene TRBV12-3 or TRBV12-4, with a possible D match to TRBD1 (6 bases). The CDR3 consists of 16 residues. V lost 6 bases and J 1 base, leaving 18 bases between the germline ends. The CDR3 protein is CASSPPNRVGNTEAFF. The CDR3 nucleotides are TGTGCCAGCAGCCCTCCAAACAGGGTCGGGAACACTGAAGCTTTCTTT.

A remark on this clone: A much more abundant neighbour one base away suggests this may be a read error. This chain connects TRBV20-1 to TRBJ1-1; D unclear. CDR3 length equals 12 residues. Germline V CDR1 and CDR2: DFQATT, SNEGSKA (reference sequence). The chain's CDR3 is CSARGAGTEVFF. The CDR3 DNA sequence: TGCAGTGCTAGAGGAGCGGGAACTGAAGTTTTCTTT.